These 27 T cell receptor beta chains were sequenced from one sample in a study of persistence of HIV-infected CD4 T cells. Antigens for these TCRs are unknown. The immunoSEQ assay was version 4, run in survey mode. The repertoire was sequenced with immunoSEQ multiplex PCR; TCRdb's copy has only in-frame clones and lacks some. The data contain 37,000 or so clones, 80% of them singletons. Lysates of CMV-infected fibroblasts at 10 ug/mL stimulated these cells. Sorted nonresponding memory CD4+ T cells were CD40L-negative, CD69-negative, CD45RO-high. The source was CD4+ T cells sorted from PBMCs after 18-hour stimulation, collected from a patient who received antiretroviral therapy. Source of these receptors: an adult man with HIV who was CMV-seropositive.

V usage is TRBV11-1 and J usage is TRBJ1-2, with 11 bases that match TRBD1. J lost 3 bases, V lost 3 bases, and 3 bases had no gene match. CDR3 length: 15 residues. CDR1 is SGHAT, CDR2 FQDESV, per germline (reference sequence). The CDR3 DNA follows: TGTGCCAGCAGCTTGGACAGGGGGCGCGACTATGGCTACACCTTC. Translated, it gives CASSLDRGRDYGYTF.

The DNA for the CDR3 is TGTGCCAGCAGTTTATCGACTAGCGGGGGGGCAAATGAGCAGTTCTTC. It translates to CASSLSTSGGANEQFF. V is TRBV27 and J is TRBJ2-1; TRBD2 aligns across 14 bases. The CDR3 contains 16 residues. Trimming took 0 bases from V and 7 from J; bases not matched to a gene: 2. Germline V lookup: CDR1 MNHEY, CDR2 SMNVEV (reference sequence).

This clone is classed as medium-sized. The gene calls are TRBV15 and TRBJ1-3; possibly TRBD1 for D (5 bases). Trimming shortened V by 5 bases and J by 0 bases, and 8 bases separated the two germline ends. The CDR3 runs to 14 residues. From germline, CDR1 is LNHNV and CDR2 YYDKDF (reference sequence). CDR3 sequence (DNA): TGTGCCACCAGCCGCGACAGCTCTGGAAACACCATATATTTT. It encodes CATSRDSSGNTIYF.

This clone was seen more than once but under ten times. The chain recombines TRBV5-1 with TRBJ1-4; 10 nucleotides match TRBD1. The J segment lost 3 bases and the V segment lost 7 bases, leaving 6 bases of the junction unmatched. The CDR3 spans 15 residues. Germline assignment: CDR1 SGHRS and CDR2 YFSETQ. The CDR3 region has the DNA TGCGCCAGCGGCCGACAGGGGGCCGCTAATGAAAAACTGTTTTTT. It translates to CASGRQGAANEKLFF.

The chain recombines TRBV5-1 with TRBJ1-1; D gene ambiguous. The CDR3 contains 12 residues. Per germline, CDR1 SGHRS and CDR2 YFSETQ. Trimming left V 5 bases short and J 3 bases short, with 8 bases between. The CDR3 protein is CASREGYTEAFF. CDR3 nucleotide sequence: TGCGCCAGCAGAGAGGGATACACTGAAGCTTTCTTT. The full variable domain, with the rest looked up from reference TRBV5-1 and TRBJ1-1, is KAGVTQTPRYLIKTRGQQVTLSCSPISGHRSVSWYQQTPGQGLQFLFEYFSETQRNKGNFPGRFSGRQFSNSRSEMNVSTLELGDSALYLCASREGYTEAFFGQGTRLTVV.

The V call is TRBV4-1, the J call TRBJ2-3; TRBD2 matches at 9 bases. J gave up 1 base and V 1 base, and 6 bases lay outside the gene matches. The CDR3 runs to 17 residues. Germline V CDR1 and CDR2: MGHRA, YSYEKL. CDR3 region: CASSQVSIAGGTDTQYF. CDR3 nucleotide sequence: TGCGCCAGCAGCCAAGTCTCAATAGCGGGGGGCACAGATACGCAGTATTTT.

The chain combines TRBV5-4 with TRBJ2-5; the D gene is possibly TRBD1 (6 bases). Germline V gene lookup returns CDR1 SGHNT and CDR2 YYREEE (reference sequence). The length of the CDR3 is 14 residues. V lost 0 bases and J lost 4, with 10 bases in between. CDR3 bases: TGTGCCAGCAGCTTGGCTCCAGGGGCAGAGACCCAGTACTTC. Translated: CASSLAPGAETQYF.

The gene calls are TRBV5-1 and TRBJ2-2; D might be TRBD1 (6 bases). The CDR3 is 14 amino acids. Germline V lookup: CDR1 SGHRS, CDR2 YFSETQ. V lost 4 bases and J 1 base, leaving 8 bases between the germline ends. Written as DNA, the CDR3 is TGCGCCAGCAGCGGGGGCCTGAACACCGGGGAGCTGTTTTTT. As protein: CASSGGLNTGELFF.

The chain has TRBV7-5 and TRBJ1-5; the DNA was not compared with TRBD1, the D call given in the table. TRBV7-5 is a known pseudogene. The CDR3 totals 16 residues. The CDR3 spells CARSSGPVQRNQPQHF. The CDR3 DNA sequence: TGTGCCAGAAGTTCAGGGCCAGTTCAGCGCAATCAGCCCCAGCATTTT.

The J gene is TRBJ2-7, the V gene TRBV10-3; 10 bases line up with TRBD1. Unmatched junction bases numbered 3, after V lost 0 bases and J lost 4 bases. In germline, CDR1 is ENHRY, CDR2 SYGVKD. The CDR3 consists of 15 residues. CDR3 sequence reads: CAISESDRGRYEQYF. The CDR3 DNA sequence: TGTGCCATCAGTGAGTCTGACAGGGGGCGGTACGAGCAGTACTTC.

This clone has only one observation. CDR3 protein: CASGSGTMGGTDTQYF. Here the CDR3 DNA reads TGTGCTAGTGGATCCGGGACGATGGGGGGCACAGATACGCAGTATTTT. The chain recombines TRBV12-5 with TRBJ2-3; the D call may be TRBD1 or TRBD2 (5 bases each). This CDR3 is 16 amino acids long. CDR1 and CDR2 from the germline V gene are LGHNT and FRNRAP. The V end was cut by 6 bases, the J end by 1 base, with 17 bases between.

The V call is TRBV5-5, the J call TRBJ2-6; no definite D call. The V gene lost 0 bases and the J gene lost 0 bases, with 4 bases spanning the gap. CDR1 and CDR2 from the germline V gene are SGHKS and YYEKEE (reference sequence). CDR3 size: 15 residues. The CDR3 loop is CASSLDSSGANVLTF. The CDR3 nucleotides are TGTGCCAGCAGCTTGGACAGCTCTGGGGCCAACGTCCTGACTTTC.

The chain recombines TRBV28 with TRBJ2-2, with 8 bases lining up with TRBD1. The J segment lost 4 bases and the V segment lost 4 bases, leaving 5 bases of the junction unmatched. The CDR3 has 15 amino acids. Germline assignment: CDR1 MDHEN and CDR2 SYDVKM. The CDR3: CASSSDRDSTGELFF. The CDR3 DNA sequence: TGTGCCAGCAGTTCGGACAGGGATTCCACCGGGGAGCTGTTTTTT. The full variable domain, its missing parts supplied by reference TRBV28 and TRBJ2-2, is DVKVTQSSRYLVKRTGEKVFLECVQDMDHENMFWYRQDPGLGLRLIYFSYDVKMKEKGDIPEGYSVSREKKERFSLILESASTNQTSMYLCASSSDRDSTGELFFGEGSRLTVL.

DNA of the CDR3: TGTGCCAGCAGCTTAACCGTCTACAATGAGCAGTTCTTC. Residues: CASSLTVYNEQFF. The chain combines TRBV7-8 with TRBJ2-1, with D unresolved. Germline CDR1 reads SGHVS; CDR2 reads FQNEAQ. Trimming removed 2 bases from V and 3 bases from J, with 5 bases in between. The CDR3 has 13 amino acids.

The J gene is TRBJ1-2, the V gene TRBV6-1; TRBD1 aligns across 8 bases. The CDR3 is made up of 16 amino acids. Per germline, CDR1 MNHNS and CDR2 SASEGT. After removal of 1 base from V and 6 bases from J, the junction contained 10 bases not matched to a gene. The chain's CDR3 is CASSEGVGTGNDGYTF. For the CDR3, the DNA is TGTGCCAGCAGTGAAGGGGTTGGGACAGGCAACGATGGCTACACCTTC.

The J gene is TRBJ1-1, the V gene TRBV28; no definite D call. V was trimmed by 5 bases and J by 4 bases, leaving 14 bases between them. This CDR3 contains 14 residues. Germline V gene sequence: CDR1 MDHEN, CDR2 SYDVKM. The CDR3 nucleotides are TGTGCCAGCAGTCTAGACGTGCCAGGCACTGAAGCTTTCTTT. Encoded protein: CASSLDVPGTEAFF.

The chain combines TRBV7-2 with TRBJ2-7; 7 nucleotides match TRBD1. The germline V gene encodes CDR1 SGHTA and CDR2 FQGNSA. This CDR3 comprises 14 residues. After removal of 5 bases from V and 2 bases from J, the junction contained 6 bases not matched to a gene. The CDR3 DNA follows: TGTGCCAGCAGCGATAACAGGGGTCCCTACGAGCAGTACTTC. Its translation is CASSDNRGPYEQYF.

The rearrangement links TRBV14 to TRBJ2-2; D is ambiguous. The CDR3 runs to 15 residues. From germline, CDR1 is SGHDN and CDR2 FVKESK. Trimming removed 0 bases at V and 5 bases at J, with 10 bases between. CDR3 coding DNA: TGTGCCAGCAGCCAAGAGAGGCTCGGAACCGGGGAGCTGTTTTTT. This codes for CASSQERLGTGELFF.

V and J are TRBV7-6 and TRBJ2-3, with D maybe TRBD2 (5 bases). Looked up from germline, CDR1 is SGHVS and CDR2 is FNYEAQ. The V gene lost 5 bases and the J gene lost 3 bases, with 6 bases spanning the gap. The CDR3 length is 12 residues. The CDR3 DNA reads TGTGCCAGCAGCCGAGGGACAGATACGCAGTATTTT. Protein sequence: CASSRGTDTQYF.

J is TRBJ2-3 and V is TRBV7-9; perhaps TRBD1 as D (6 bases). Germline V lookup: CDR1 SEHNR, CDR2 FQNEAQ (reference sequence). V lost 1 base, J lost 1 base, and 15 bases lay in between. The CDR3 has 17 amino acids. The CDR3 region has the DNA TGTGCCAGCAGCTTAGGTATCAGGGGATTGGGCACAGATACGCAGTATTTT. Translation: CASSLGIRGLGTDTQYF.

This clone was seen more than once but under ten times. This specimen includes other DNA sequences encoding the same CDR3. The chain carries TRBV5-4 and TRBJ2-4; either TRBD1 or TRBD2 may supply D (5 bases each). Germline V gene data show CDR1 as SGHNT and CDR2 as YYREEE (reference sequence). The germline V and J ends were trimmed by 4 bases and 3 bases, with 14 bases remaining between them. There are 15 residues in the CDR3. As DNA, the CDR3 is TGTGCCAGCAGCCCTACCGGGACGGGCAAAAACATTCAGTACTTC. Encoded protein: CASSPTGTGKNIQYF.

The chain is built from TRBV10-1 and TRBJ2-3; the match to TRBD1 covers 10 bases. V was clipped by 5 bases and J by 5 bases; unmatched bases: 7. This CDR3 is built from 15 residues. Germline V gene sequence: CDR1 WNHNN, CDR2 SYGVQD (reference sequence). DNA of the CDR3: TGCGCCAGCAGTACCGGGACAGGGGTTGGAGATACGCAGTATTTT. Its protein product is CASSTGTGVGDTQYF.

CDR3 loop: CASSSRGAPSTDTQYF. The CDR3 DNA reads TGTGCCAGCAGCTCCCGGGGGGCCCCGAGCACAGATACGCAGTATTTT. The V call is TRBV7-9, the J call TRBJ2-3; TRBD2 might be the D (7 bases). The germline V gene encodes CDR1 SEHNR and CDR2 FQNEAQ (reference sequence). The CDR3 runs 16 residues. With 4 bases removed from V and 0 bases from J, the gap between germline ends came to 14 bases.

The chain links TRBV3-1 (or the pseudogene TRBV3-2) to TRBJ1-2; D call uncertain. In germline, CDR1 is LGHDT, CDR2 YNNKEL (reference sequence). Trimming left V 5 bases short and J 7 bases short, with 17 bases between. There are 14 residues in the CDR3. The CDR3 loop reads CASSSSDRGGGYTF. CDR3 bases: TGTGCCAGCAGCTCTAGTGACCGCGGCGGTGGCTACACCTTC.

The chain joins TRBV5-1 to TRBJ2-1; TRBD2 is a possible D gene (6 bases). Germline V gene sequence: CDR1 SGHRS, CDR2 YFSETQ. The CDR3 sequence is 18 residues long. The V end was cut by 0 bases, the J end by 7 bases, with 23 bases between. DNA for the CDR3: TGCGCCAGCAGCTTGGGCGCTATAGGTAGCTCCCGGGGGAATGAGCAGTTCTTC. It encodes CASSLGAIGSSRGNEQFF. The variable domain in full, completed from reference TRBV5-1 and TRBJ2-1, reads KAGVTQTPRYLIKTRGQQVTLSCSPISGHRSVSWYQQTPGQGLQFLFEYFSETQRNKGNFPGRFSGRQFSNSRSEMNVSTLELGDSALYLCASSLGAIGSSRGNEQFFGPGTRLTVL.

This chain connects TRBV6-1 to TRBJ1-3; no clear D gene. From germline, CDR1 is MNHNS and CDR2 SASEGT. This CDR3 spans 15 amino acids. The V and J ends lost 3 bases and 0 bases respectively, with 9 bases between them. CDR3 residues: CASSESARSGNTIYF. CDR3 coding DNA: TGTGCCAGCAGTGAGTCGGCGCGCTCTGGAAACACCATATATTTT.

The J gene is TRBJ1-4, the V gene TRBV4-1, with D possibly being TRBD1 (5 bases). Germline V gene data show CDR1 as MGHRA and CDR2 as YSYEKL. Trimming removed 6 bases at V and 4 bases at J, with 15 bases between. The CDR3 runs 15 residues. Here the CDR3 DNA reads TGCGCCAGCAGGACAGCCTCAACCTATAATGAAAAACTGTTTTTT. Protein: CASRTASTYNEKLFF.